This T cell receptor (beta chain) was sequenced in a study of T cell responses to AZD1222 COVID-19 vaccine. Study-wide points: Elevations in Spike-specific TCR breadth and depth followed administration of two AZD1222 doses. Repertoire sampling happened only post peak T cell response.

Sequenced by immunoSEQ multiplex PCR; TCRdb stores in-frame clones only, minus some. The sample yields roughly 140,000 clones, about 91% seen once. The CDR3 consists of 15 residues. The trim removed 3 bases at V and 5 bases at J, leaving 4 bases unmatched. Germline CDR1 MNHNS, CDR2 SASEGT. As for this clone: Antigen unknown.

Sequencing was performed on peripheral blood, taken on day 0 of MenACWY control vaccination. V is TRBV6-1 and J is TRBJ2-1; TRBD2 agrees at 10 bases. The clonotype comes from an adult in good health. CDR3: CASSETSGSDNEQFF. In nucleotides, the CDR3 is TGTGCCAGCAGTGAGACTAGCGGGTCCGACAATGAGCAGTTCTTC.